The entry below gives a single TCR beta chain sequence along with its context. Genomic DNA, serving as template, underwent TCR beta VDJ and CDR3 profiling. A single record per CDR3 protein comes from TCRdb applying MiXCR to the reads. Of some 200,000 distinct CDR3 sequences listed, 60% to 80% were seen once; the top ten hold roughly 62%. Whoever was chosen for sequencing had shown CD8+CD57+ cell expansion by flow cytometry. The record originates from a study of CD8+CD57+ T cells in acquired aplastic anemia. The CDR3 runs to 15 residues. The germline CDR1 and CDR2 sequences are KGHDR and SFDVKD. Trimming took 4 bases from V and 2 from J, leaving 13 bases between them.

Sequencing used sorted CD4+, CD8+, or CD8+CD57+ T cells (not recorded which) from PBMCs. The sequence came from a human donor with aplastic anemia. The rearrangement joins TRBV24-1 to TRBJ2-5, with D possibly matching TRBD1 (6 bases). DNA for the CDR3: TGTGCCACCAGTGAGAACACAGGGTTACAAGAGACCCAGTACTTC. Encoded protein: CATSENTGLQETQYF.